These 24 T cell receptor beta chains were all obtained from the same sample, sequenced in a study of T-cell memory formation after mild COVID-19. MiXCR, run by TCRdb on the 5' RACE reads, gives a single entry per CDR3 protein. Altogether over 40,000 distinct CDR3 sequences are present, 12% being singletons, with the ten largest covering roughly a quarter. The specimen sequenced was PBMCs or a T cell subset sorted from them (not recorded which). These receptors originate from a man in his late teens or twenties who had mild COVID-19 (a few samples of this study predate the infection). Cell type and time point are not known.

This clonotype was counted a few times. The chain uses TRBV7-2 and TRBJ1-6; D not resolved. Trimming left V 3 bases short and J 13 bases short, with 10 bases between. Germline CDR1 SGHTA, CDR2 FQGNSA. The CDR3 runs to 12 residues. The CDR3 region has the DNA TGTGCCAGCAGCTTCTCGCCCAATCCCCTCCACTTT. Residues: CASSFSPNPLHF.

The J gene is TRBJ2-7, the V gene TRBV20-1; 12 bases align to TRBD2. Germline loops: CDR1 DFQATT, CDR2 SNEGSKA (reference sequence). The CDR3 extends over 14 amino acids. The V gene end was trimmed by 0 bases and the J gene end by 6 bases; junction bases not matched to a gene: 3. The CDR3 DNA sequence: TGCAGTGCTAGAGATCGACTAGCGGGGGCCGAGCAGTACGTC. Its translation is CSARDRLAGAEQYV.

This clonotype showed up just once. This rearrangement joins TRBV5-1 to TRBJ2-1, with 13 bases lining up with TRBD2. The germline V gene has CDR1 SGHRS and CDR2 YFSETQ. With 3 bases clipped from V and 10 bases from J, the junction kept 10 bases outside the gene matches. The CDR3 loop spans 16 amino acids. This CDR3 reads CASSWTSGGTSGEQFF. CDR3 DNA sequence: TGCGCCAGCAGCTGGACTAGCGGGGGAACTAGTGGGGAGCAGTTCTTC.

This clonotype was seen many times. The rearrangement links TRBV4-2 to TRBJ1-1; D is perhaps TRBD1 (6 bases). V was cut by 7 bases and J by 7 bases, with 16 bases left in between. Germline V gene sequence: CDR1 LGHNA, CDR2 YNFKEQ. This CDR3 contains 13 residues. CDR3 sequence (DNA): TGTGCCAGCAAAGGACAGCTACAAAGTGAAGCTTTCTTT. This translates into CASKGQLQSEAFF.

V is TRBV7-2 and J is TRBJ1-5; tentative D call: TRBD1 (6 bases). With 5 bases removed from V and 2 bases from J, the gap between germline ends came to 22 bases. In germline, CDR1 is SGHTA, CDR2 FQGNSA. The CDR3 is 18 amino acids. CDR3 nucleotide sequence: TGTGCCAGCAGCCTCCAGGGGACCCTCAGATCGGGCAATCAGCCCCAGCATTTT. It codes for CASSLQGTLRSGNQPQHF.

Comments on this clonotype: A much more abundant neighbour one base away suggests this may be a read error. The V and J genes are TRBV5-1 and TRBJ2-1; either TRBD1 or TRBD2 may fit D (6 bases each). The CDR3 is made up of 15 amino acids. The germline V gene has CDR1 SGHRS and CDR2 YFSETQ. This CDR3 is CASSSRDSGGGEQLF. The CDR3 nucleotides are TGCGCCAGCAGCTCCCGGGACTCCGGGGGCGGGGAGCAGTTATTC.

This rearrangement joins TRBV11-2 to TRBJ2-7, with TRBD2 identical over 15 bases. The CDR3 length is 17 residues. Germline CDR1 and CDR2: SGHAT and FQNNGV. V was clipped by 3 bases and J by 2 bases; unmatched bases: 5. DNA of the CDR3: TGTGCCAGCAGCTTTGGGACTAGCGGGGGGTCAACCTACGAGCAGTACTTC. This sequence encodes CASSFGTSGGSTYEQYF.

In its sample, this clonotype was seen many times. V and J are TRBV27 and TRBJ2-1, with D tentatively TRBD1 (5 bases). The germline CDR1 and CDR2 sequences are MNHEY and SMNVEV (reference sequence). This CDR3 is built from 11 residues. With 8 bases removed from V and 11 bases from J, the gap between germline ends came to 13 bases. In DNA, the CDR3 is TGTGCCAGCCGCAGGGTCGGGCAGCAGTTCTTC. Amino acid sequence: CASRRVGQQFF.

V usage is TRBV7-2 and J usage is TRBJ2-3; TRBD1 or TRBD2 may be the D gene (6 bases each). This CDR3 contains 13 residues. V was pared by 5 bases and J by 7 bases, with 13 bases between. Per the germline V gene, CDR1 is SGHTA and CDR2 is FQGNSA. This CDR3 is CASSAPGANTQYF. In DNA form, the CDR3 reads TGTGCCAGCAGCGCGCCGGGGGCGAATACGCAGTATTTT.

In this sample, this clonotype turned up a few times. This sequence joins TRBV12-5 and TRBJ2-1; D remains unclear. Germline CDR1 LGHNT, CDR2 FRNRAP. The CDR3 contains 14 residues. Between the trimmed V and J ends, which lost 0 bases and 7 bases, there was a span of 10 bases. CDR3 sequence reads: CASGLVSLSNEQFF. CDR3 nucleotides: TGTGCTAGTGGTTTGGTATCACTATCGAATGAGCAGTTCTTC. Looking up the rest from reference TRBV12-5 and TRBJ2-1 gives the full variable domain: DARVTQTPRHKVTEMGQEVTMRCQPILGHNTVFWYRQTMMQGLELLAYFRNRAPLDDSGMPKDRFSAEMPDATLATLKIQPSEPRDSAVYFCASGLVSLSNEQFFGPGTRLTVL.

This clonotype was detected only a few times. The chain has TRBV20-1 and TRBJ1-5; TRBD1 matches 7 bases. The CDR3 is 16 amino acids. Germline loops: CDR1 DFQATT, CDR2 SNEGSKA (reference sequence). The trim removed 6 bases at V and 9 bases at J, leaving 20 bases unmatched. Written as DNA, the CDR3 is TGCAGTGCAGGCCCTCTTACAGGGGCCCTAGCCTTGCCCCAGCATTTT. Translating it yields CSAGPLTGALALPQHF.

The chain has TRBV18 and TRBJ2-7, with D possibly being TRBD2 (5 bases). Germline lookup yields CDR1 KGHSH and CDR2 LQKENI. CDR3 size: 13 residues. V was cut by 4 bases and J by 6 bases, with 13 bases left in between. CDR3 region: CASSLSAEGEQYV. The CDR3 DNA reads as TGTGCCAGCTCACTCTCGGCTGAGGGCGAGCAGTACGTC.

This clonotype has just a few counts. This rearrangement joins TRBV12-3 or TRBV12-4 to TRBJ1-5, with a possible D match to TRBD1 (5 bases). Deletions cut 6 bases from V and 0 bases from J, with 12 bases between. The CDR3 covers 15 residues. The DNA for the CDR3 is TGTGCCAGCAGCCAGGGACGCTATAGCAATCAGCCCCAGCATTTT. Amino acid sequence: CASSQGRYSNQPQHF.

Concerning this clonotype: An end of the junction does not agree with germline; a read error may underlie this. This chain joins TRBV7-2 and TRBJ2-1; D perhaps matches TRBD1 (6 bases). CDR1 and CDR2 from the germline V gene are SGHTA and FQGNSA. The CDR3 sequence is 11 residues long. CDR3 DNA sequence: TGTGCCAGCAGCGATACTGGAATTCAGGGGTTC. Its translation is CASSDTGIQGF.

This clonotype was detected a few times. The chain uses TRBV11-2 and TRBJ2-3; TRBD2 agrees at 13 bases. The CDR3 runs 18 residues. Germline lookup yields CDR1 SGHAT and CDR2 FQNNGV. Unmatched junction bases numbered 8, after V lost 4 bases and J lost 1 base. The CDR3 here is CASSSPGLAGLRTDTQYF. In DNA, the CDR3 is TGTGCCAGCAGCTCTCCGGGACTAGCGGGGCTCCGCACAGATACGCAGTATTTT.

This clonotype was recorded many times. The CDR3 here is CASSPSNRAESGYTF. In DNA, the CDR3 is TGCGCCAGCAGCCCCTCCAACAGGGCAGAAAGTGGCTACACCTTC. The chain employs TRBV5-1 and TRBJ1-2; possible D gene TRBD1, 6 bases. The CDR3 spans 15 residues. The germline gives CDR1 SGHRS, CDR2 YFSETQ. Trimming pared 4 bases from V and 7 bases from J, leaving 20 bases between.

This clonotype has just a few counts. This chain joins TRBV7-9 and TRBJ2-5; no definite D call. CDR3 length equals 13 residues. V was pared by 2 bases and J by 2 bases, with 6 bases between. CDR1 is SEHNR, CDR2 FQNEAQ, per germline (reference sequence). CDR3 loop: CASSLPVQETQYF. In DNA form, the CDR3 reads TGTGCCAGCAGCTTACCGGTGCAAGAGACCCAGTACTTC.

This clonotype was observed a handful of times. This chain links TRBV5-5 with TRBJ2-5; the D gene is possibly TRBD1 (6 bases). The CDR3 length is 14 residues. Trimming left V 0 bases short and J 4 bases short, with 10 bases between. Germline CDR1 reads SGHKS; CDR2 reads YYEKEE (reference sequence). CDR3 loop: CASSLVGAAETQYF. CDR3 sequence (DNA): TGTGCCAGCAGCTTGGTGGGGGCCGCAGAGACCCAGTACTTC.

This chain links TRBV18 with TRBJ2-7, with D perhaps TRBD1 (6 bases). Trimming removed 3 bases from V and 6 bases from J, with 15 bases in between. Germline V gene data show CDR1 as KGHSH and CDR2 as LQKENI. The CDR3 spans 14 residues. The CDR3 DNA is TGTGCCAGCTCACCGGAGCCAGGGGTAGGCGAGCAGTACTTC. Its protein is CASSPEPGVGEQYF.

The gene calls are TRBV12-3 or TRBV12-4 and TRBJ1-3; TRBD1 might be the D (5 bases). The V end was cut by 6 bases, the J end by 1 base, with 19 bases between. The CDR3 loop spans 17 amino acids. This CDR3 reads CASRGLLGGPSGNTIYF. CDR3 DNA sequence: TGTGCCAGCAGGGGGCTCTTGGGCGGGCCTTCTGGAAACACCATATATTTT.

This clonotype has at least ten counts. CDR3 residues: CASISGTGIGELFF. CDR3 sequence (DNA): TGTGCCAGCATCTCCGGGACAGGGATCGGGGAGCTGTTTTTT. This sequence joins TRBV6-2 or TRBV6-3 and TRBJ2-2, with 9 bases lining up with TRBD1. The germline gives CDR1 MNHEY, CDR2 SVGEGT. V shed 7 bases and J 7 bases; nucleotides not matched to a gene: 7. The CDR3 loop spans 14 amino acids.

In its sample, this clonotype was seen a few times. This chain links TRBV4-2 with TRBJ1-5, with TRBD1 matching over 7 bases. V lost 6 bases, J lost 1 base, and 9 bases stayed unmatched. Germline values: CDR1 LGHNA, CDR2 YNFKEQ. The CDR3 has 16 residues. In DNA form, the CDR3 reads TGTGCCAGCAGTCCTAATTACAGGGGAAGCAATCAGCCCCAGCATTTT. It translates to CASSPNYRGSNQPQHF.

As to this clonotype: At one boundary the junction diverges from the germline segment, which might be a read error. This rearrangement joins TRBV14 to TRBJ1-2; no definite D call. Looked up from germline, CDR1 is SGHDN and CDR2 is FVKESK. The CDR3 consists of 13 residues. The CDR3: CASSPGGTRLRAF. CDR3 bases: TGTGCCAGCAGCCCGGGAGGAACTAGGTTACGCGCCTTC.

In its sample, this clonotype was seen many times. The V gene is TRBV5-1, the J gene TRBJ2-7; 7 bases map to TRBD1. The CDR3 consists of 15 residues. Germline CDR1 reads SGHRS; CDR2 reads YFSETQ. J was trimmed by 0 bases and V by 2 bases; bases with no gene match: 5. In nucleotides, the CDR3 is TGCGCCAGCAGCTTATGGACAGGCGCCTCCTACGAGCAGTACTTC. Its protein is CASSLWTGASYEQYF. Supplemented by reference TRBV5-1 and TRBJ2-7, the full variable domain reads KAGVTQTPRYLIKTRGQQVTLSCSPISGHRSVSWYQQTPGQGLQFLFEYFSETQRNKGNFPGRFSGRQFSNSRSEMNVSTLELGDSALYLCASSLWTGASYEQYFGPGTRLTVT.